This TCR beta chain derives from a study of a mutant IDH1 vaccine in newly diagnosed glioma. Worth noting for this clone: The antigen is not known.

Time point reported: week 5, during vaccination. Mutant IDH1 20-mer peptide, at 300 ug, made up each vaccine dose, with topical imiquimod. Produced via immunoSEQ multiplex PCR; TCRdb's table is partial and in-frame only. The profile shows around 50,000 clones, 90% of them singletons. Germline CDR1 reads SGHTA; CDR2 reads FQGTGA. V dropped 4 bases and J dropped 5; count of bases not matched to a gene: 5. The CDR3 contains 14 residues. The TCR was taken from a woman in her thirties or forties with glioma. The gene calls are TRBV7-3 and TRBJ2-1; 7 nucleotides align to TRBD2. The sample here was PBMCs, taken from a glioma patient whose treatment included an IDH1 peptide vaccine. For the CDR3, the DNA is TGTGCCAGCAGCTCGTCCGGGAGGAACAATGAGCAGTTCTTC. Protein product: CASSSSGRNNEQFF. The variable domain in full, with the rest retrieved from reference TRBV7-3 and TRBJ2-1, is GAGVSQTPSNKVTEKGKYVELRCDPISGHTALYWYRQSLGQGPEFLIYFQGTGAADDSGLPNDRFFAVRPEGSVSTLKIQRTERGDSAVYLCASSSSGRNNEQFFGPGTRLTVL.